The clone carrying this T cell receptor (beta chain) was counted only a few times. Its antigen is unidentified. The data originate from a study of T-cell memory formation after mild COVID-19. Each CDR3 protein gets one entry after TCRdb re-called the 5' RACE reads with MiXCR. Of approximately 210,000 distinct CDR3 sequences in the sample, around 27% were seen once. The CDR3 loop spans 16 amino acids. The V and J ends lost 4 bases and 3 bases, in that order; junction bases with no gene match: 8. CDR1 is SGDLS, CDR2 YYNGEE, per germline. General study points: Memory sampled before infection contained some responding clones, suggesting cross-reactive memory joined. Later expanders leaned CD4+, whereas day 15 to 85 contracting clones were balanced CD4/CD8.

The chain couples TRBV9 to TRBJ2-2, with 8 positions matching TRBD2. Sample: PBMCs or a T cell subset sorted from them (not recorded which). The clonotype originates from an adult woman who had mild COVID-19 (a few samples of this study predate the infection). Cell type and time point are not known. CDR3 amino acids: CASSPRVAGYTGELFF. The CDR3 nucleotides read TGTGCCAGCAGCCCCCGGGTAGCGGGATACACCGGGGAGCTGTTTTTT.